This TCR beta chain was sequenced in a study of blood T cell repertoires in COVID-19. There are 15 residues in the CDR3. Germline CDR1 SGHDN, CDR2 FVKESK. The V segment lost 4 bases and the J segment 7 bases; nucleotides outside the gene matches: 11. Participants were placed into cohorts based on the clinical history they reported. The method was immunoSEQ multiplex PCR; TCRdb's version includes in-frame clones alone and lacks a portion of them. The data show more than 200,000 clones, with around 80% seen just once and around 7.4% held by the top ten. The chain recombines TRBV14 with TRBJ1-1; TRBD1 matches at 8 bases. The TCR originated in a woman in her forties with acute COVID-19. The sequenced sample consisted of PBMCs or T cells enriched from blood (not recorded which). The CDR3 nucleotides are TGTGCCAGCAGCCGTTTGGACAGGGCATCTGGTGAAGCTTTCTTT. It yields the protein CASSRLDRASGEAFF.